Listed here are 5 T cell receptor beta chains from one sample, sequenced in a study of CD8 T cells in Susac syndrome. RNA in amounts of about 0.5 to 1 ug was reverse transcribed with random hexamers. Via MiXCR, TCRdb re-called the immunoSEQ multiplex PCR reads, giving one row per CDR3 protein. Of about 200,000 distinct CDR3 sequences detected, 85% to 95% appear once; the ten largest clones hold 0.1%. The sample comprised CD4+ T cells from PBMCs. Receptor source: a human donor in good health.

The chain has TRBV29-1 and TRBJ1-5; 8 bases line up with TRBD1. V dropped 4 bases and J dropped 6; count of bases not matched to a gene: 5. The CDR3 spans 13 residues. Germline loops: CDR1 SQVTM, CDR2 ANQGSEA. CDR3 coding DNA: TGCAGCGTTGTCGGACAGGGTGGTCAGCCCCAGCATTTT. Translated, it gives CSVVGQGGQPQHF.

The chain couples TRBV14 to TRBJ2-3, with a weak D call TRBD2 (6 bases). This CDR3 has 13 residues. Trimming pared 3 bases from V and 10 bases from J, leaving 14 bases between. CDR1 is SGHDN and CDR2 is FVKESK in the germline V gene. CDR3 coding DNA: TGTGCCAGCAGCCAGGACGGGGGAAGTGCGCAGTATTTT. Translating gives CASSQDGGSAQYF.

CDR3 coding DNA: TGTGCCAGCAGCCAAGAAGCGGCAGGGCCCGGGGAGCTGTTTTTT. Residues: CASSQEAAGPGELFF. The chain couples TRBV14 to TRBJ2-2; D is tentatively TRBD1 or TRBD2 (5 bases each). V gave up 0 bases and J gave up 6 bases, with 11 bases separating them. CDR1 and CDR2 (germline): SGHDN, FVKESK. CDR3 length: 15 residues.

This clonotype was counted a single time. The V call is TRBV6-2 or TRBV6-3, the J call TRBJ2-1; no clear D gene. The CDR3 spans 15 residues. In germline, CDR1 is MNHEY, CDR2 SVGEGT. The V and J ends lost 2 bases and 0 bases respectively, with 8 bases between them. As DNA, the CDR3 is TGTGCCAGCAGTTACGCCAGGAGCTCCTACAATGAGCAGTTCTTC. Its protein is CASSYARSSYNEQFF.

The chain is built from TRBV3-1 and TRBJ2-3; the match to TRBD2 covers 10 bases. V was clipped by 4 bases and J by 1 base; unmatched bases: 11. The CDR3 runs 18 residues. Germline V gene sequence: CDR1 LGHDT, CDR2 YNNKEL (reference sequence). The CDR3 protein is CASSRGTLAGAGTDTQYF. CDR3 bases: TGTGCCAGCAGCCGGGGGACTCTAGCGGGAGCCGGCACAGATACGCAGTATTTT.